Only one count was recorded for the clone carrying this TCR beta chain. This CDR3 is 15 amino acids long. CDR1 and CDR2 (germline): LGHNA, YSLEER. Trimming took 1 base from V and 0 from J, leaving 8 bases between them. These data are taken from a study of chemoradiotherapy in HPV16-positive cancers. Repertoires were generated with immunoSEQ multiplex PCR, while TCRdb's copy carries only in-frame clones and drops some. The top ten clones hold 8.5% to 10% of a sample with some 8,600 clones, less than 80% of them seen once. This TCR was recovered from a human donor with HPV-associated anogenital cancer. V and J are TRBV4-3 and TRBJ2-3; D is perhaps TRBD1 or TRBD2 (5 bases each). The sample was collected from a patient who underwent chemoradiotherapy. CDR3 DNA: TGCGCCAGCAGCCAAGTCGGGGCAAGCACAGATACGCAGTATTTT. Its protein product is CASSQVGASTDTQYF.